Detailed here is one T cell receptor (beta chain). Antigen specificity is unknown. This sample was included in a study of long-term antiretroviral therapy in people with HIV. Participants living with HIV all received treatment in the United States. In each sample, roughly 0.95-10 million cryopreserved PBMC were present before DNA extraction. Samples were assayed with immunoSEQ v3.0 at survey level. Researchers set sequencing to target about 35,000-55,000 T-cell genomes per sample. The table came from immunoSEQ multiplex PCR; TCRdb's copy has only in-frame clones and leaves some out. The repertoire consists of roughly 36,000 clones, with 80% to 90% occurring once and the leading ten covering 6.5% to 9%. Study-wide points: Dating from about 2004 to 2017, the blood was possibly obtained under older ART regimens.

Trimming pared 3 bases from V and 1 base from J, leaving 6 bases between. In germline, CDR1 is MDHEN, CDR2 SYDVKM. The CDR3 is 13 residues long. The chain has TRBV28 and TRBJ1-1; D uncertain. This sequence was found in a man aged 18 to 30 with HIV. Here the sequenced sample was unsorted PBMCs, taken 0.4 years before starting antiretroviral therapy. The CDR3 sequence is CASSFGRNTEAFF. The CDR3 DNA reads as TGTGCCAGCAGTTTCGGCAGGAACACTGAAGCTTTCTTT. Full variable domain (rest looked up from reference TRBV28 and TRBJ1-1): DVKVTQSSRYLVKRTGEKVFLECVQDMDHENMFWYRQDPGLGLRLIYFSYDVKMKEKGDIPEGYSVSREKKERFSLILESASTNQTSMYLCASSFGRNTEAFFGQGTRLTVV.